This T cell receptor (beta chain) was observed in a study of T cells in Graves' hyperthyroidism and ophthalmopathy. With V trimmed by 4 bases and J by 5 bases, 5 bases remained unmatched. This CDR3 region has 14 residues. The germline gives CDR1 MNHEY, CDR2 SVGEGT. This clonotype came up many times. There were TCR beta CDR3 regions amplified from RNA transcripts. During a first-round RT-PCR of the TCR CDR3, the HTBI primer set was used. Using its own MiXCR run on the multiplex PCR reads, TCRdb lists one record per CDR3 protein. The sample carries fewer than 800,000 distinct CDR3 sequences, roughly 17% recorded once.

The sequence was collected from a man between 18 and 29 years old with Graves' hyperthyroidism. The chain links TRBV6-2 or TRBV6-3 to TRBJ2-1, with 7 bases identical to TRBD2. The material sequenced was blood. CDR3 amino acids: CASSSSGGDNEQFF. Here the CDR3 DNA reads TGTGCCAGCAGTTCTAGCGGAGGGGACAATGAGCAGTTCTTC.